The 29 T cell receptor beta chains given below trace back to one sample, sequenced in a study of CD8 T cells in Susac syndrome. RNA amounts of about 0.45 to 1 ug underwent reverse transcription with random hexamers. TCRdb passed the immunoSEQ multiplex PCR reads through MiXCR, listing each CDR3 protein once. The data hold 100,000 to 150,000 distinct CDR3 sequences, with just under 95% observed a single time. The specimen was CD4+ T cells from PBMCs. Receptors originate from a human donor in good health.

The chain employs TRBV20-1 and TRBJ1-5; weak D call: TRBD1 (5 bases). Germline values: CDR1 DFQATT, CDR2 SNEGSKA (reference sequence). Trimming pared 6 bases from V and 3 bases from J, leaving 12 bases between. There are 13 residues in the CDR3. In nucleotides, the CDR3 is TGCAGTGCCCAACCAGGGACCAATCAGCCCCAGCATTTT. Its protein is CSAQPGTNQPQHF.

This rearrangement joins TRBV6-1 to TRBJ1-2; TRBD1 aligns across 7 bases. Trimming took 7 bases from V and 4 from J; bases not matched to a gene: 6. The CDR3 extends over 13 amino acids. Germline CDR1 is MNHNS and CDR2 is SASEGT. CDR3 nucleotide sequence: TGTGCCAGCAAGAGGGACAGCTCCTATGGCTACACCTTC. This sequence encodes CASKRDSSYGYTF.

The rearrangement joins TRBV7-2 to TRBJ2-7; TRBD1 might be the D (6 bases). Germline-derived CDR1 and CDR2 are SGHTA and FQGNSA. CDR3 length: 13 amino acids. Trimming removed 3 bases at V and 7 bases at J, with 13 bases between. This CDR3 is CASSFAGQKEQYF. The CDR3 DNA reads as TGTGCCAGCAGCTTCGCAGGACAGAAGGAGCAGTACTTC.

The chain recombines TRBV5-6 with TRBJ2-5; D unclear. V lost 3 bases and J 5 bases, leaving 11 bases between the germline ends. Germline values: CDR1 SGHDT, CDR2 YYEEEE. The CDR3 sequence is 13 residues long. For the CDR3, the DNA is TGTGCCAGCAGCTCCCAAAATAGGGAGACCCAGTACTTC. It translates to CASSSQNRETQYF. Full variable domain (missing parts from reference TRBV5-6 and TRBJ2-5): DAGVTQSPTHLIKTRGQQVTLRCSPKSGHDTVSWYQQALGQGPQFIFQYYEEEERQRGNFPDRFSGHQFPNYSSELNVNALLLGDSALYLCASSSQNRETQYFGPGTRLLVL.

The CDR3 DNA sequence: TGTGCCAGCAGCGTAGGACACGGATACGGAGATGGCTACACCTTC. Translating it yields CASSVGHGYGDGYTF. The chain combines TRBV9 with TRBJ1-2; D is undetermined. This CDR3 is built from 15 residues. Trimming stripped 0 bases from V and 6 bases from J, with 15 bases between. Germline CDR1 is SGDLS and CDR2 is YYNGEE.

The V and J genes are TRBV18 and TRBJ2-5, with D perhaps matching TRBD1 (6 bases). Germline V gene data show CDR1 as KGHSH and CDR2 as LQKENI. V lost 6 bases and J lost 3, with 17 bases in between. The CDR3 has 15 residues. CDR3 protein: CASSFTGTREETQYF. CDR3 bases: TGTGCCAGCTCGTTTACCGGGACAAGAGAAGAGACCCAGTACTTC.

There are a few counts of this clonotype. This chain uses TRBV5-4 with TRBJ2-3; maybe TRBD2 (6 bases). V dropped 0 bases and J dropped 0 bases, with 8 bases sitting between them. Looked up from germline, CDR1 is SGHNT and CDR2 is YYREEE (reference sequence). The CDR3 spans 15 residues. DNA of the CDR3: TGTGCCAGCAGCTTGGCCGGGACTAGCACAGATACGCAGTATTTT. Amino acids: CASSLAGTSTDTQYF.

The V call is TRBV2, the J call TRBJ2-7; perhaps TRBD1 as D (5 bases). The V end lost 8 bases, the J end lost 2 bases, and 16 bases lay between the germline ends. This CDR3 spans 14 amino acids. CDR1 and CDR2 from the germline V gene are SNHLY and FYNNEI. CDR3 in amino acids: CASEQQGQTYEQYF. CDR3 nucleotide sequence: TGTGCCAGCGAACAGCAGGGTCAGACCTACGAGCAGTACTTC.

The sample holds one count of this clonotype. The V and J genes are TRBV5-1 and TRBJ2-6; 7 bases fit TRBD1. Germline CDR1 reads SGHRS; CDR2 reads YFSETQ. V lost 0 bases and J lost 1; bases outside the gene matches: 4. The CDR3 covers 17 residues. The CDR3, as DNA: TGCGCCAGCAGCTTGGGAAGGGGGCTGTCTGGGGCCAACGTCCTGACTTTC. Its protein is CASSLGRGLSGANVLTF. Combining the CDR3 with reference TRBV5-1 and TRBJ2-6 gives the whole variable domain KAGVTQTPRYLIKTRGQQVTLSCSPISGHRSVSWYQQTPGQGLQFLFEYFSETQRNKGNFPGRFSGRQFSNSRSEMNVSTLELGDSALYLCASSLGRGLSGANVLTFGAGSRLTVL.

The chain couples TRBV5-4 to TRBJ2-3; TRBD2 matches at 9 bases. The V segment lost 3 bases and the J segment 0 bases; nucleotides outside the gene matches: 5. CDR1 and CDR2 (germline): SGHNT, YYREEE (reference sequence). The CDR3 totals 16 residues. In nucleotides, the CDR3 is TGTGCCAGCAGCTCCCTAGCGGGACAGAGCACAGATACGCAGTATTTT. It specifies CASSSLAGQSTDTQYF.

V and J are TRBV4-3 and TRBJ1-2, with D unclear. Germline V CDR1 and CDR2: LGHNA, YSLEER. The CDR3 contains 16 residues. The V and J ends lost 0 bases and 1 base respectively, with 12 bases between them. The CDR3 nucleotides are TGCGCCAGCAGCCAAGATCAAGGCAACCTTAACTATGGCTACACCTTC. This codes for CASSQDQGNLNYGYTF.

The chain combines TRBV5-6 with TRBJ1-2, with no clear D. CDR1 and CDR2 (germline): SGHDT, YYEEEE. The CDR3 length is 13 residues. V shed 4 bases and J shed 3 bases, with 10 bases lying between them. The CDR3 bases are TGTGCCAGCAGCCCTCAGGAGTACTATGGCTACACCTTC. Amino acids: CASSPQEYYGYTF.

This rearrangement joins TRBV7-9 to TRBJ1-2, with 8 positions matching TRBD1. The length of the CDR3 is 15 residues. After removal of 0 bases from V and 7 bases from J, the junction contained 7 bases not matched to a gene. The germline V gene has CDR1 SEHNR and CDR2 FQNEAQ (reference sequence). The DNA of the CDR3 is TGTGCCAGCAGCTTAGCGGCAGGGGGCCAGATTGGCTACACCTTC. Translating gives CASSLAAGGQIGYTF.

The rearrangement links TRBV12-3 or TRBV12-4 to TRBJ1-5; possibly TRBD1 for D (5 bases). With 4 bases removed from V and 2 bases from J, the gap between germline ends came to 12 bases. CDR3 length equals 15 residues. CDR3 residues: CASSSVGGGNQPQHF. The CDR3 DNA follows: TGTGCCAGCAGTTCCGTGGGGGGTGGCAATCAGCCCCAGCATTTT.

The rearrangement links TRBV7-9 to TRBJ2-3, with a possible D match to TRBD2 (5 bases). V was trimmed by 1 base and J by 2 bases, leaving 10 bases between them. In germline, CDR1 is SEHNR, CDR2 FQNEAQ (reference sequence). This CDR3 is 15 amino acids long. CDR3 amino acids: CASSLGGSDTDTQYF. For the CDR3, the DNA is TGTGCCAGCAGCTTAGGTGGGAGCGACACAGATACGCAGTATTTT.

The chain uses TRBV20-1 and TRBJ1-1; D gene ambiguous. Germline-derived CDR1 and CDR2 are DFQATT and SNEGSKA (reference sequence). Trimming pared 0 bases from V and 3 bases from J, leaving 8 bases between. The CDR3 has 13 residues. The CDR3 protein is CSARESAYTEAFF. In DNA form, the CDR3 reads TGCAGTGCTAGAGAATCGGCCTACACTGAAGCTTTCTTT.

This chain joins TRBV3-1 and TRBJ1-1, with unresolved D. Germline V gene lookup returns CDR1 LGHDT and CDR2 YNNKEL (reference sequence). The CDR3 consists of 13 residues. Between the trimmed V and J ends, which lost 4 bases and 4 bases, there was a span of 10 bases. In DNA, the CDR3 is TGTGCCAGCAGCCCTGACCCGGGCACTGAAGCTTTCTTT. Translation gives CASSPDPGTEAFF.

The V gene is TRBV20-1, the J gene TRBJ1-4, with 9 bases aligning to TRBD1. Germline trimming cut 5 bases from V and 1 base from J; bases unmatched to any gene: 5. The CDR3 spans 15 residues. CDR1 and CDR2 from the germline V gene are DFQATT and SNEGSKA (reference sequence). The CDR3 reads CSAVPGQGTNEKLFF. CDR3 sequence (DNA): TGCAGTGCTGTCCCGGGACAGGGAACTAATGAAAAACTGTTTTTT.

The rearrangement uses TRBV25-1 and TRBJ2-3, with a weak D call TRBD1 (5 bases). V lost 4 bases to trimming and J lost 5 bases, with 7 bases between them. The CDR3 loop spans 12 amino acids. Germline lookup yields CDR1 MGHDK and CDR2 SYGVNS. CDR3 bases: TGTGCCAGCAGTGCGACAGTAGATACGCAGTATTTT. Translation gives CASSATVDTQYF.

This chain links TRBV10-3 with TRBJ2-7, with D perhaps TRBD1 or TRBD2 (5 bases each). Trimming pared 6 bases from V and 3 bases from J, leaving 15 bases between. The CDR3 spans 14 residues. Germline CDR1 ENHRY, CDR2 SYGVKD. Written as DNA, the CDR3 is TGTGCCATCAGGGGGGACGTAGGAAGCTACGAGCAGTACTTC. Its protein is CAIRGDVGSYEQYF.

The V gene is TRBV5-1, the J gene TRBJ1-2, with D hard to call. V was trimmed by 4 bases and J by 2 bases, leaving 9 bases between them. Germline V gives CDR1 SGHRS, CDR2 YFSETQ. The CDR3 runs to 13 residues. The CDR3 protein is CASSPTPNYGYTF. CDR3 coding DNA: TGCGCCAGCAGCCCGACACCCAACTATGGCTACACCTTC.

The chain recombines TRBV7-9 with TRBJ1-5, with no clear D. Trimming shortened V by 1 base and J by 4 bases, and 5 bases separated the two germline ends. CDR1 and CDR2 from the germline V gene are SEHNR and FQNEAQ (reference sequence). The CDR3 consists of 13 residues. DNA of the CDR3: TGTGCCAGCAGCTTAGAGGCGAATCAGCCCCAGCATTTT. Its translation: CASSLEANQPQHF.

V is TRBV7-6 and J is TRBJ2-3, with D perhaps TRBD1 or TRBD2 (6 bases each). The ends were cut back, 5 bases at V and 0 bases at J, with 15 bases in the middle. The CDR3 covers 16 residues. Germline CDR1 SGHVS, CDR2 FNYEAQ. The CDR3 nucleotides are TGTGCCAGCAGCCCTTTCGGAGGGGGAAGCACAGATACGCAGTATTTT. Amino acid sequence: CASSPFGGGSTDTQYF. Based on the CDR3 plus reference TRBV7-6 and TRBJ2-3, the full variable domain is GAGVSQSPRYKVTKRGQDVALRCDPISGHVSLYWYRQALGQGPEFLTYFNYEAQQDKSGLPNDRFSAERPEGSISTLTIQRTEQRDSAMYRCASSPFGGGSTDTQYFGPGTRLTVL.

The CDR3 DNA follows: TGTGCCAGCAGCCCGTACCCGACAGACTCCTATGGCTACACCTTC. Its protein product is CASSPYPTDSYGYTF. The chain uses TRBV14 and TRBJ1-2; possible D gene TRBD1, 5 bases. This CDR3 is built from 15 residues. V lost 4 bases, J lost 4 bases, and 16 bases lay in between. Germline assignment: CDR1 SGHDN and CDR2 FVKESK. The full variable domain, with the rest looked up from reference TRBV14 and TRBJ1-2, is EAGVTQFPSHSVIEKGQTVTLRCDPISGHDNLYWYRRVMGKEIKFLLHFVKESKQDESGMPNNRFLAERTGGTYSTLKVQPAELEDSGVYFCASSPYPTDSYGYTFGSGTRLTVV.

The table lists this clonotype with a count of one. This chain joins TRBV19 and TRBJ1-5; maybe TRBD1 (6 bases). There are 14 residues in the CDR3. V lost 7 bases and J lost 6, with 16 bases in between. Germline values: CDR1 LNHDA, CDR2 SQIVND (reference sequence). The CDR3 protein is CASMGGGMVQPQHF. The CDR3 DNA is TGTGCCAGTATGGGAGGGGGTATGGTTCAGCCCCAGCATTTT.

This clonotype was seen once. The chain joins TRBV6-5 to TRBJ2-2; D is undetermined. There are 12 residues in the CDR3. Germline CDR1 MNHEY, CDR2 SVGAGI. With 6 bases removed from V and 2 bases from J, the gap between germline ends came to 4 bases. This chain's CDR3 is CASSYNTGELFF. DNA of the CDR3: TGTGCCAGCAGCTATAACACCGGGGAGCTGTTTTTT.

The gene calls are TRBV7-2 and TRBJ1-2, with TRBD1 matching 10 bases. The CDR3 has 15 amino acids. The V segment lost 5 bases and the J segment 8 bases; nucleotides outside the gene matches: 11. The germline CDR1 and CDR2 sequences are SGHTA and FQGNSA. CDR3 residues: CASSLRDRGRGGYTF. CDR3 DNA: TGTGCCAGCAGCCTAAGAGACAGGGGGCGTGGAGGCTACACCTTC.

In DNA form, the CDR3 reads TGCGCCAGCAGCCAAAATACAGGAGCTGATCAGCCCCAGCATTTT. This translates into CASSQNTGADQPQHF. The chain is built from TRBV5-1 and TRBJ1-5; the D gene is possibly TRBD1 (5 bases). Trimming removed 4 bases at V and 5 bases at J, with 16 bases between. The germline V gene has CDR1 SGHRS and CDR2 YFSETQ. The CDR3 sequence is 15 residues long.

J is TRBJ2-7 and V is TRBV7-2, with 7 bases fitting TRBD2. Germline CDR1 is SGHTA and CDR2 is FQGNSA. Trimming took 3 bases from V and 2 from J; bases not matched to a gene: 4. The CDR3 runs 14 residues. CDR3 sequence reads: CASSLSSGTYEQYF. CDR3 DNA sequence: TGTGCCAGCAGCTTGTCTAGCGGAACCTACGAGCAGTACTTC.